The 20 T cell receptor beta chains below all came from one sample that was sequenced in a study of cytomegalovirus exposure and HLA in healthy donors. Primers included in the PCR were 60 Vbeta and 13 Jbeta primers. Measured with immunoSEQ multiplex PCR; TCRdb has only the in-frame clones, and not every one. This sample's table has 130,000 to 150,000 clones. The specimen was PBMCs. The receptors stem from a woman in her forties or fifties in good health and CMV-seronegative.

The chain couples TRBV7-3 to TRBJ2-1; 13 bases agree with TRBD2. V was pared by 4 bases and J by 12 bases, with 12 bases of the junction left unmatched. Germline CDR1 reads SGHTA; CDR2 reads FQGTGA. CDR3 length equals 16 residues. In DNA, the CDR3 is TGTGCCAGCAGCTCCTCGGGACTAGCGGGGAGAGGCGGGCAGTTCTTC. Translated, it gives CASSSSGLAGRGGQFF.

The CDR3 coding sequence is TGTGCCAGCAGCCAAGTTTTCGGGATCGAGTCCTACGAGCAGTACTTC. Protein product: CASSQVFGIESYEQYF. This chain connects TRBV14 to TRBJ2-7; perhaps TRBD2 as D (5 bases). V gave up 1 base and J gave up 1 base, with 14 bases separating them. The CDR3 runs 16 residues. CDR1 and CDR2 (germline): SGHDN, FVKESK.

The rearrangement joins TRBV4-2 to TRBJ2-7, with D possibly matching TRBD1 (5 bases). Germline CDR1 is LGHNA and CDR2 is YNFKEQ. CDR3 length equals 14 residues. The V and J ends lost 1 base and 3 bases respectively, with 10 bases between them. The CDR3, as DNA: TGTGCCAGCAGCCAAGTGGCAGGGAACTACGAGCAGTACTTC. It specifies CASSQVAGNYEQYF.

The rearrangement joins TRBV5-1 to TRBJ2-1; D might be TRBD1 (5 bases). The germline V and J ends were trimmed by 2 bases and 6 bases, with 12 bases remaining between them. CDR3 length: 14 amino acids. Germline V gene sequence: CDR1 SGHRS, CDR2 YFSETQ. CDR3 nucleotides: TGCGCCAGCAGCTTTATGCAGGGTGGCAATGAGCAGTTCTTC. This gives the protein CASSFMQGGNEQFF.

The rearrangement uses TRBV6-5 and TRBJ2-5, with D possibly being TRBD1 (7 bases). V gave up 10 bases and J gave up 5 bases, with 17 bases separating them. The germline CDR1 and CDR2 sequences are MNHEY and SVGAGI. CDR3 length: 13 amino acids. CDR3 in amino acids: CATLQGGVETQYF. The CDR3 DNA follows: TGTGCCACCCTCCAGGGGGGCGTGGAGACCCAGTACTTC.

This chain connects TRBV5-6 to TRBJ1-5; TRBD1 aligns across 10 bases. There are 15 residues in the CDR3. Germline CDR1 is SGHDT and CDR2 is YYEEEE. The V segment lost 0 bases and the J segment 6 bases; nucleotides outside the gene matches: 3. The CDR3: CASSLAGQGSQPQHF. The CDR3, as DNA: TGTGCCAGCAGCTTGGCGGGACAGGGGAGTCAGCCCCAGCATTTT.

The CDR3, as DNA: TGTGCCAGCACCGGTACGGGACAGAGCACTGAAGCTTTCTTT. This translates into CASTGTGQSTEAFF. This chain uses TRBV11-1 with TRBJ1-1, with TRBD1 identical over 7 bases. The CDR3 runs to 14 residues. Germline V gene data show CDR1 as SGHAT and CDR2 as FQDESV (reference sequence). The junction had 9 bases not matched to a gene; V was cut back by 7 bases and J by 4 bases. The whole variable domain, filled in from reference TRBV11-1 and TRBJ1-1, reads EAEVAQSPRYKITEKSQAVAFWCDPISGHATLYWYRQILGQGPELLVQFQDESVVDDSQLPKDRFSAERLKGVDSTLKIQPAELGDSAMYLCASTGTGQSTEAFFGQGTRLTVV.

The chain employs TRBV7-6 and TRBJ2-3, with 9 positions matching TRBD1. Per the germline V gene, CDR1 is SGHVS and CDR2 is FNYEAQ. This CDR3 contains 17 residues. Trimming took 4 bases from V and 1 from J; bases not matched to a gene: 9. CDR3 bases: TGTGCCAGCAGCTCTCTTACAGGGGGCGAGGGCACAGATACGCAGTATTTT. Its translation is CASSSLTGGEGTDTQYF.

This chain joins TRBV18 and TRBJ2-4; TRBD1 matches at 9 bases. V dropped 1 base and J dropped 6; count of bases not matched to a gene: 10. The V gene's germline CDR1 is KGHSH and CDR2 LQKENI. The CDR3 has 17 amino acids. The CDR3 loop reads CASSPQYHRGRRNIQYF. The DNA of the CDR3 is TGTGCCAGCTCACCACAATATCACAGGGGGCGCAGAAACATTCAGTACTTC.

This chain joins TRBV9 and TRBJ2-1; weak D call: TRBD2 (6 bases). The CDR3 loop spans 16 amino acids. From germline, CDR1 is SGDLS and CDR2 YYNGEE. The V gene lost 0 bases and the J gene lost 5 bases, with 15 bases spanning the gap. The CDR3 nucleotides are TGTGCCAGCAGCGTAGATGGGGAGGTTTCCGACAATGAGCAGTTCTTC. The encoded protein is CASSVDGEVSDNEQFF. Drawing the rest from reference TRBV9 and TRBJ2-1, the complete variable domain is DSGVTQTPKHLITATGQRVTLRCSPRSGDLSVYWYQQSLDQGLQFLIQYYNGEERAKGNILERFSAQQFPDLHSELNLSSLELGDSALYFCASSVDGEVSDNEQFFGPGTRLTVL.

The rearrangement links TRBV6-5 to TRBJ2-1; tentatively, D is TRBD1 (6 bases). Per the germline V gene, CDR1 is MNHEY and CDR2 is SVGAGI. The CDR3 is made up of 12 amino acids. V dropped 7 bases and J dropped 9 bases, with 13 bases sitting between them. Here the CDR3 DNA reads TGTGCCAGCATCTCTAGGGGGTCTGAGCAGTTCTTC. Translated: CASISRGSEQFF.

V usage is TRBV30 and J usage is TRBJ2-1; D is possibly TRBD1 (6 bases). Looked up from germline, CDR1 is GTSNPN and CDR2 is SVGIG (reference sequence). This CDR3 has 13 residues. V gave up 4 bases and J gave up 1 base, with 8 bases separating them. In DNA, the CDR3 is TGTGCCTGGACAGGGGAGTCCTACAATGAGCAGTTCTTC. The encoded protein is CAWTGESYNEQFF.

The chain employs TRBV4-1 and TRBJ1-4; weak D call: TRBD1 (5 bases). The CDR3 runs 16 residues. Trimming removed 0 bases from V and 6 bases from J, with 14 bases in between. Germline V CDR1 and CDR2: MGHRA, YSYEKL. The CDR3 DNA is TGCGCCAGCAGCCAAGAAAGCGGGACTCGGGATGAAAAACTGTTTTTT. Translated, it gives CASSQESGTRDEKLFF.

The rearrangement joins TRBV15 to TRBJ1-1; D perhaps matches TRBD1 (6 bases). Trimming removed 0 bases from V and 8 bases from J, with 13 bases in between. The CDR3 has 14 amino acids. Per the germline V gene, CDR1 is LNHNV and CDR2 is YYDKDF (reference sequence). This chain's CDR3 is CATSRDLGGREAFF. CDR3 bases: TGTGCCACCAGCAGAGATCTCGGGGGGCGGGAAGCTTTCTTT.

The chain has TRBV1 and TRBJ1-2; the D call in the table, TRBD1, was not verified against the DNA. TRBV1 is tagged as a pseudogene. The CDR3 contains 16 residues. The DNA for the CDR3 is TGCACCAGCAGCCAAGATAGGGACAGGGGAAACTATGGCTACACCTTC. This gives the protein CTSSQDRDRGNYGYTF.

The CDR3, as DNA: TGTGCCAGCAGCCGAAATCGGGGTGAAGCTTTCTTT. Its protein product is CASSRNRGEAFF. V and J are TRBV11-2 and TRBJ1-1; D is unclear. V was cut by 5 bases and J by 7 bases, with 11 bases left in between. The length of the CDR3 is 12 residues. Looked up from germline, CDR1 is SGHAT and CDR2 is FQNNGV.

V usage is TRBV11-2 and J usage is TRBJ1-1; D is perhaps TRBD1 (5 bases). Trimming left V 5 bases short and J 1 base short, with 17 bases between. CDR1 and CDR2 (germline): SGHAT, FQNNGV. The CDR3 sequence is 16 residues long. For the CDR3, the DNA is TGTGCCAGCAGCGCACCCTATGGGGCTAAGAACACTGAAGCTTTCTTT. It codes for CASSAPYGAKNTEAFF.

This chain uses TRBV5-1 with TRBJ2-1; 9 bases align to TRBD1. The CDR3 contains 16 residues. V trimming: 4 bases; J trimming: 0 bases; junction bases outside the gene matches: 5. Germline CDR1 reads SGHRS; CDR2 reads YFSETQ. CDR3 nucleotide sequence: TGCGCCAGCAGCCCCGGGACAGGGAGCTCCTACAATGAGCAGTTCTTC. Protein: CASSPGTGSSYNEQFF.

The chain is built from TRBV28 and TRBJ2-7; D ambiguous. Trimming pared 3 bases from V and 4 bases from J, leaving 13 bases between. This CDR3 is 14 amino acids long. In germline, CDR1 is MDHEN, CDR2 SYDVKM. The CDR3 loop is CASSFLGSTYEQYF. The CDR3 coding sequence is TGTGCCAGCAGTTTTTTGGGCAGTACTTACGAGCAGTACTTC.

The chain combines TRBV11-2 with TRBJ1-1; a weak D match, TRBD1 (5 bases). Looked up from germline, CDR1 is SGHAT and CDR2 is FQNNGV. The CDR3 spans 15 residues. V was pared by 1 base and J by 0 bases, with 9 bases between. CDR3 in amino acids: CASSLVGQLNTEAFF. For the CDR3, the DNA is TGTGCCAGCAGCTTAGTGGGGCAGCTGAACACTGAAGCTTTCTTT.